These 26 T cell receptor beta chains were all obtained from the same sample, sequenced in a study of blood T cell repertoires in COVID-19 (dated by TCRdb to the early 2020s). The receptor library was made with the immunoSEQ multiplex PCR assay. Held by TCRdb, this immuneACCESS table contains in-frame sequences only and omits some clones. Under half of the omission traces to an unresolved V gene where checked; the cause of the rest is unknown. This sample has a few hundred thousand clones in its table, and around nine tenths of those were observed once. Together, the top ten hold 1.5% to 2% of the sample. Sequenced material: PBMCs or T cells enriched from blood (not recorded which). The receptor set was obtained from a woman between 40 and 55 years old who had recovered from COVID-19.

This clone has just one count. V and J are TRBV30 and TRBJ2-1; 9 nucleotides align to TRBD2. This CDR3 is built from 16 residues. Germline CDR1 and CDR2: GTSNPN and SVGIG (reference sequence). Unmatched junction bases numbered 10, after V lost 5 bases and J lost 2 bases. This CDR3 reads CAWVRGAGGAYNEQFF. The CDR3 DNA follows: TGTGCCTGGGTTCGGGGGGCGGGAGGGGCCTACAATGAGCAGTTCTTC.

The table lists this clone with a count of one. The rearrangement joins TRBV21-1 to TRBJ1-2; the DNA was not used to check the table's D call, TRBD1. TRBV21-1 is listed as a pseudogene. CDR3 length equals 13 residues. The CDR3 reads CASRERQGLGYTF. The CDR3 DNA sequence: TGTGCCAGCAGGGAAAGACAGGGTTTGGGCTACACCTTC.

In nucleotides, the CDR3 is TGTGCCAGTAAGCACCCCAGGCAGGACGAGCAGTACTTC. It encodes CASKHPRQDEQYF. The rearrangement links TRBV19 to TRBJ2-7, with D unresolved. The CDR3 covers 13 residues. The ends were cut back, 7 bases at V and 5 bases at J, with 15 bases in the middle. Germline CDR1 LNHDA, CDR2 SQIVND (reference sequence).

The rearrangement joins TRBV5-8 to TRBJ1-4; 8 nucleotides agree with TRBD1. Unmatched junction bases numbered 10, after V lost 4 bases and J lost 8 bases. CDR1 is SGHTS and CDR2 is YDEGEE in the germline V gene. CDR3 length: 15 amino acids. This chain's CDR3 is CASSIRQGMGEKLFF. The DNA of the CDR3 is TGTGCCAGCAGCATACGACAGGGGATGGGGGAAAAACTGTTTTTT.

The chain combines TRBV6-2 or TRBV6-3 with TRBJ1-5, with TRBD1 matching 9 bases. J was trimmed by 1 base and V by 3 bases; bases with no gene match: 7. The CDR3 is 17 amino acids. CDR1 MNHEY and CDR2 SVGEGT come from the germline V gene. CDR3 DNA: TGTGCCAGCAGTTATAGGGACAGGGCAAGCAGCAATCAGCCCCAGCATTTT. Protein: CASSYRDRASSNQPQHF.

This chain links TRBV27 with TRBJ2-1, with D unresolved. V lost 1 base to trimming and J lost 1 base, with 11 bases between them. The germline V gene has CDR1 MNHEY and CDR2 SMNVEV (reference sequence). The CDR3 contains 16 residues. CDR3 sequence reads: CASSLYDRESYNEQFF. CDR3 nucleotide sequence: TGTGCCAGCAGTTTATACGATAGAGAATCCTACAATGAGCAGTTCTTC.

This clone was seen a handful of times. This chain links TRBV10-2 with TRBJ2-7; 10 bases line up with TRBD2. CDR3 length: 14 residues. V shed 8 bases and J 7 bases; nucleotides not matched to a gene: 11. Germline V CDR1 and CDR2: WSHSY, SAAADI. The CDR3 coding sequence is TGCGCCAGCTGCGCGACTAGCGGGCGGGAAGAGCAGTACTTC. Protein: CASCATSGREEQYF.

The chain employs TRBV4-2 and TRBJ2-3; 10 nucleotides align to TRBD1. Germline values: CDR1 LGHNA, CDR2 YNFKEQ. V gave up 2 bases and J gave up 4 bases; unmatched junction bases: 6. The length of the CDR3 is 16 residues. CDR3 region: CASSQMGQGRADTQYF. CDR3 sequence (DNA): TGTGCCAGCAGCCAAATGGGACAGGGGAGGGCAGATACGCAGTATTTT.

The V call is TRBV29-1, the J call TRBJ1-1; 10 bases map to TRBD1. The length of the CDR3 is 16 residues. Germline assignment: CDR1 SQVTM and CDR2 ANQGSEA. V shed 4 bases and J 0 bases; nucleotides not matched to a gene: 8. CDR3 nucleotide sequence: TGCAGCGTTGGACCCGGGACAGGGGAGTTGAACACTGAAGCTTTCTTT. Translation gives CSVGPGTGELNTEAFF.

V usage is TRBV7-9 and J usage is TRBJ1-1; D remains unclear. The CDR3 extends over 14 amino acids. V lost 5 bases and J lost 0, with 10 bases in between. Germline V lookup: CDR1 SEHNR, CDR2 FQNEAQ (reference sequence). CDR3 nucleotides: TGTGCCAGCAGCCCCCGCCAGTTGAACACTGAAGCTTTCTTT. Translated: CASSPRQLNTEAFF.

V gene TRBV29-1 combines with J gene TRBJ2-1; TRBD2 matches at 8 bases. J gave up 8 bases and V 6 bases, and 6 bases lay outside the gene matches. Germline V CDR1 and CDR2: SQVTM, ANQGSEA. CDR3 size: 12 residues. The CDR3 region has the DNA TGCAGCGTGAGCGGGAGAGACGATGAGCAGTTCTTC. Protein product: CSVSGRDDEQFF.

The V call is TRBV2, the J call TRBJ1-4; D is unresolved. V dropped 5 bases and J dropped 8 bases, with 9 bases sitting between them. CDR3 length: 12 residues. CDR1 and CDR2 (germline): SNHLY, FYNNEI. The CDR3 bases are TGTGCCAGCAGTTGGGGAGAGGAAAAACTGTTTTTT. Translating it yields CASSWGEEKLFF.

V is TRBV7-2 and J is TRBJ1-2, with D possibly matching TRBD1 (6 bases). Germline CDR1 is SGHTA and CDR2 is FQGNSA. The V end was cut by 2 bases, the J end by 4 bases, with 14 bases between. The CDR3 covers 15 residues. The CDR3 protein is CASSLKRTGPYGYTF. In nucleotides, the CDR3 is TGTGCCAGCAGCTTAAAAAGAACAGGGCCCTATGGCTACACCTTC.

The gene calls are TRBV18 and TRBJ1-1; TRBD1 matches 7 bases. J was trimmed by 5 bases and V by 2 bases; bases with no gene match: 5. This CDR3 is built from 14 residues. Germline CDR1 and CDR2: KGHSH and LQKENI. In nucleotides, the CDR3 is TGTGCCAGCTCACCAGAGACAGGGCGGACTGAAGCTTTCTTT. Translated: CASSPETGRTEAFF.

The genes are TRBV7-2 and TRBJ1-1; D may be TRBD1 (5 bases). Deletions cut 2 bases from V and 3 bases from J, with 13 bases between. The CDR3 runs 15 residues. Per the germline V gene, CDR1 is SGHTA and CDR2 is FQGNSA. The CDR3: CASSLRGGGYTEAFF. CDR3 sequence (DNA): TGTGCCAGCAGCTTAAGGGGCGGGGGGTACACTGAAGCTTTCTTT.

This chain joins TRBV10-2 and TRBJ2-3; 14 positions match TRBD2. J gave up 6 bases and V 4 bases, and 6 bases lay outside the gene matches. The length of the CDR3 is 16 residues. The germline V gene has CDR1 WSHSY and CDR2 SAAADI. Here the CDR3 DNA reads TGCGCCAGCAGTGTGGGACTAGCGGGAGTTTCCGATACGCAGTATTTT. Amino acid sequence: CASSVGLAGVSDTQYF.

The gene calls are TRBV27 and TRBJ1-1, with a possible D match to TRBD1 (5 bases). CDR1 and CDR2 (germline): MNHEY, SMNVEV (reference sequence). V lost 5 bases to trimming and J lost 5 bases, with 15 bases between them. This CDR3 spans 14 amino acids. This CDR3 is CASSTSGLRTEAFF. DNA of the CDR3: TGTGCCAGCAGTACCTCAGGGTTGCGTACTGAAGCTTTCTTT.

V and J are TRBV7-8 and TRBJ1-5, with TRBD1 as a possible D gene (6 bases). The CDR3 length is 15 residues. Per germline, CDR1 SGHVS and CDR2 FQNEAQ. Trimming removed 1 base at V and 6 bases at J, with 13 bases between. The CDR3 sequence: CASSLGGQGIQPQHF. Here the CDR3 DNA reads TGTGCCAGCAGCTTAGGGGGTCAGGGGATTCAGCCCCAGCATTTT.

The chain joins TRBV5-6 to TRBJ1-6, with 7 bases that match TRBD1. Per germline, CDR1 SGHDT and CDR2 YYEEEE. The CDR3 is 16 residues long. V was clipped by 1 base and J by 4 bases; unmatched bases: 5. CDR3 in DNA: TGTGCCAGCAGCTTGACAGGGGCGAGTTATAATTCACCCCTCCACTTT. It yields the protein CASSLTGASYNSPLHF.

This sequence joins TRBV11-2 and TRBJ1-2, with 11 nucleotides matching TRBD1. V trimming: 4 bases; J trimming: 7 bases; junction bases outside the gene matches: 8. CDR3 length: 15 residues. Germline loops: CDR1 SGHAT, CDR2 FQNNGV. DNA for the CDR3: TGTGCCAGCAGCTCCCGGGACAGGGGGTTAGGTGGCTACACCTTC. The encoded protein is CASSSRDRGLGGYTF. Full variable domain (missing parts from reference TRBV11-2 and TRBJ1-2): EAGVAQSPRYKIIEKRQSVAFWCNPISGHATLYWYQQILGQGPKLLIQFQNNGVVDDSQLPKDRFSAERLKGVDSTLKIQPAKLEDSAVYLCASSSRDRGLGGYTFGSGTRLTVV.

This chain links TRBV3-1 (or the pseudogene TRBV3-2) with TRBJ2-7; 7 nucleotides line up with TRBD1. This CDR3 has 14 amino acids. The ends lost 1 base at V and 7 bases at J; junction bases unmatched: 7. Germline V gives CDR1 LGHDT, CDR2 YNNKEL (reference sequence). CDR3 DNA sequence: TGTGCCAGCAGCCAAGCGGACAGGTCTAAGGAGCAGTACTTC. Translated: CASSQADRSKEQYF.

The CDR3, as DNA: TGTGCCAGCAGCCCCATGGCAGGGGGGAATGAGCAGTTCTTC. Translation: CASSPMAGGNEQFF. The chain links TRBV3-1 (or the pseudogene TRBV3-2) to TRBJ2-1; TRBD1 might be the D (7 bases). V was clipped by 4 bases and J by 7 bases, with 14 bases between them. The CDR3 loop spans 14 amino acids. CDR1 and CDR2 (germline): LGHDT, YNNKEL (reference sequence).

This chain uses TRBV9 with TRBJ2-7; 10 bases map to TRBD2. V shed 4 bases, J shed 7 bases, and the junction held 17 bases outside the gene matches. The CDR3 runs to 17 residues. CDR1 is SGDLS and CDR2 is YYNGEE in the germline V gene. DNA for the CDR3: TGTGCCAGCAGCCCCCGAAGGCTAGCGGGAGCCCCGGGGGAGCAGTACTTC. Residues: CASSPRRLAGAPGEQYF.

The CDR3 DNA reads as TGTGCCAGTACCCTCGTGACAGGGTATCAGCCCCAGCATTTT. This encodes CASTLVTGYQPQHF. This chain connects TRBV19 to TRBJ1-5, with 7 bases matching TRBD1. This CDR3 spans 14 amino acids. CDR1 and CDR2 from the germline V gene are LNHDA and SQIVND (reference sequence). V shed 7 bases, J shed 5 bases, and the junction held 8 bases outside the gene matches. The complete variable domain, with remaining parts taken from reference TRBV19 and TRBJ1-5, reads DGGITQSPKYLFRKEGQNVTLSCEQNLNHDAMYWYRQDPGQGLRLIYYSQIVNDFQKGDIAEGYSVSREKKESFPLTVTSAQKNPTAFYLCASTLVTGYQPQHFGDGTRLSIL.

The CDR3 loop is CATSDLWSDNEQFF. The CDR3, as DNA: TGTGCCACCAGTGATTTGTGGAGTGACAATGAGCAGTTCTTC. The genes are TRBV24-1 and TRBJ2-1; D gene ambiguous. CDR3 size: 14 residues. The V end lost 0 bases, the J end lost 5 bases, and 7 bases lay between the germline ends. CDR1 is KGHDR and CDR2 is SFDVKD in the germline V gene.

The V and J genes are TRBV12-5 and TRBJ2-7; 7 bases are a match to TRBD1. V was clipped by 7 bases and J by 5 bases; unmatched bases: 11. CDR3 size: 14 residues. Germline V lookup: CDR1 LGHNT, CDR2 FRNRAP. CDR3 amino acids: CASAFGQVVDEQYF. The CDR3 nucleotides read TGTGCTAGTGCCTTCGGACAGGTTGTCGACGAGCAGTACTTC.